Listed here is a single T cell receptor (beta chain). What it recognizes is unknown. In the source study's methods: From ImmunoSEQ came sequences covering only the junction and carrying no quality scores, so filtering differed. Sequencing used immunoSEQ multiplex PCR; TCRdb keeps in-frame clones, though not all of them. That table is the source of V, J and clone size, and D and trimming were worked out from the DNA. The top ten hold 0.11% of the sample, which has around 600,000 clones, approximately 96% seen once. The data were obtained in a study of shared clonotypes between healthy human individuals. CD45RO-negative, CCR7-positively selected cells formed the naive CD8 fraction, excluding terminally differentiated effector memory CD45RA+ cells. CDR3 length equals 15 residues. Looked up from germline, CDR1 is SGHRS and CDR2 is YFSETQ. V was clipped by 4 bases and J by 0 bases, with 11 bases between them.

Study-wide results and limits: Generally, estimated richness proved larger in naive subsets than it did in memory subsets. Clonotype sharing among donors likely depends on sequencing depth. Among non-shared clonotypes, generation probabilities were lower than among those shared by all four donors.

Source material: naive CD8+ T cells sorted from blood. This TCR derives from a woman aged 30 to 39 in good health. The chain combines TRBV5-1 with TRBJ2-1, with a weak D call TRBD2 (5 bases). The CDR3 loop is CASSLRDRSYNEQFF. The CDR3 nucleotides read TGCGCCAGCAGCCTCCGGGATCGCTCCTACAATGAGCAGTTCTTC.